A single sample is the source of the 30 T cell receptor beta chains below, sequenced in a study of preoperative IRX-2 immunotherapy in early breast cancer. Sample treatment: preoperative locoregional IRX-2 cytokine immunotherapy. Profiling relied on immunoSEQ multiplex PCR, and the TCRdb table lists in-frame clones only, not all of them. The sample holds more than 20,000 clones, 78% seen once. This specimen was lymph node tissue, taken before IRX-2 immunotherapy. The origin of the receptors is a human donor with breast cancer.

The CDR3 sequence: CASSPRYVMNTEAFF. In DNA, the CDR3 is TGTGCCAGCAGCCCCCGGTACGTTATGAACACTGAAGCTTTCTTT. The chain joins TRBV11-3 to TRBJ1-1; D call uncertain. Trimming left V 5 bases short and J 0 bases short, with 13 bases between. CDR1 SGHNT and CDR2 YENEEA come from the germline V gene. CDR3 length: 15 amino acids. Drawing the rest from reference TRBV11-3 and TRBJ1-1, the complete variable domain is EAGVVQSPRYKIIEKKQPVAFWCNPISGHNTLYWYLQNLGQGPELLIRYENEEAVDDSQLPKDRFSAERLKGVDSTLKIQPAELGDSAVYLCASSPRYVMNTEAFFGQGTRLTVV.

This chain connects TRBV7-6 to TRBJ2-2; D remains unclear. CDR1 and CDR2 from the germline V gene are SGHVS and FNYEAQ. CDR3 length: 15 amino acids. The V and J ends lost 1 base and 4 bases respectively, with 10 bases between them. CDR3 in DNA: TGTGCCAGCAGCTTAGTTTCCGGTTTCACCGGGGAGCTGTTTTTT. Its translation is CASSLVSGFTGELFF.

This CDR3 is CASSIQGYGYTF. CDR3 sequence (DNA): TGTGCCAGTAGTATACAGGGATATGGCTACACCTTC. This rearrangement joins TRBV19 to TRBJ1-2, with a possible D match to TRBD1 (5 bases). This CDR3 is 12 amino acids long. The germline gives CDR1 LNHDA, CDR2 SQIVND (reference sequence). V gave up 2 bases and J gave up 5 bases, with 6 bases separating them.

The chain uses TRBV6-8 and TRBJ1-4; D not certain. Germline CDR1 and CDR2: MNHGY and SAAAGT. Trimming stripped 6 bases from V and 0 bases from J, with 8 bases between. The CDR3 has 14 amino acids. CDR3 in amino acids: CASSYRPTNEKLFF. The CDR3 DNA sequence: TGTGCCAGCAGCTACCGGCCAACTAATGAAAAACTGTTTTTT.

This clone was counted a few times. This chain links TRBV30 with TRBJ2-7, with D perhaps matching TRBD1 (6 bases). V was cut by 0 bases and J by 7 bases, with 16 bases left in between. CDR1 and CDR2 from the germline V gene are GTSNPN and SVGIG (reference sequence). The CDR3 extends over 14 amino acids. CDR3 region: CAWSVGQLVLEQYF. The CDR3 nucleotides read TGTGCCTGGAGTGTTGGACAGCTTGTCCTTGAGCAGTACTTC. The full variable domain, in which reference TRBV30 and TRBJ2-7 provide the parts outside the CDR3, is SQTIHQWPATLVQPVGSPLSLECTVEGTSNPNLYWYRQAAGRGLQLLFYSVGIGQISSEVPQNLSASRPQDRQFILSSKKLLLSDSGFYLCAWSVGQLVLEQYFGPGTRLTVT.

V usage is TRBV11-3 and J usage is TRBJ2-1, with 8 bases matching TRBD1. Germline-derived CDR1 and CDR2 are SGHNT and YENEEA. This CDR3 is built from 15 residues. V lost 4 bases, J lost 6 bases, and 8 bases stayed unmatched. The CDR3 sequence: CASSSLQGAGNEQFF. CDR3 DNA: TGTGCCAGCAGCTCGCTCCAGGGGGCGGGCAATGAGCAGTTCTTC.

The V call is TRBV28, the J call TRBJ1-6, with a weak D call TRBD1 (5 bases). This CDR3 is 13 amino acids long. Germline CDR1 and CDR2: MDHEN and SYDVKM. The ends were cut back, 10 bases at V and 6 bases at J, with 13 bases in the middle. CDR3 bases: TGTGCCACCAGGGTCGGGCTTAATTCACCCCTCCACTTT. As protein: CATRVGLNSPLHF.

The chain has TRBV29-1 and TRBJ1-2, with 8 positions matching TRBD1. V trimming: 3 bases; J trimming: 8 bases; junction bases outside the gene matches: 11. Germline V gene data show CDR1 as SQVTM and CDR2 as ANQGSEA. CDR3 length equals 14 residues. The CDR3 DNA reads as TGCAGCGTTGAGCCCAGGGCAGGGGGCAAAGGCTACACCTTC. This sequence encodes CSVEPRAGGKGYTF.

V gene TRBV16 combines with J gene TRBJ1-5, with D hard to call. Germline CDR1 KGHSY, CDR2 FQNENV. Between the trimmed V and J ends, which lost 1 base and 4 bases, there was a span of 11 bases. The CDR3 runs 15 residues. The CDR3 DNA is TGTGCCAGCAGCCAATATAACACGGGAAATCAGCCCCAGCATTTT. Amino acids: CASSQYNTGNQPQHF.

The chain links TRBV6-8 to TRBJ1-1; D not resolved. Looked up from germline, CDR1 is MNHGY and CDR2 is SAAAGT. Trimming left V 5 bases short and J 5 bases short, with 9 bases between. The CDR3 totals 12 residues. The CDR3: CASSDGWTEAFF. The CDR3, as DNA: TGTGCCAGCAGTGACGGTTGGACTGAAGCTTTCTTT.

This chain joins TRBV28 and TRBJ2-7; no firm D call. The CDR3 length is 12 residues. Trimming removed 7 bases at V and 1 base at J, with 8 bases between. Germline CDR1 is MDHEN and CDR2 is SYDVKM. CDR3 DNA: TGTGCCAGCAACCGTGGTTCCTACGAGCAGTACTTC. Protein product: CASNRGSYEQYF.

The CDR3 loop is CASSTRQGTGANVLTF. The CDR3 DNA sequence: TGTGCCAGCAGCACGAGACAGGGAACTGGGGCCAACGTCCTGACTTTC. This chain connects TRBV7-1 to TRBJ2-6; 7 positions match TRBD1. TRBV7-1 is an ORF for which the function is uncertain. The V and J ends lost 5 bases and 2 bases, in that order; junction bases with no gene match: 6. The CDR3 runs 16 residues.

The V gene is TRBV29-1, the J gene TRBJ2-7, with 10 bases that match TRBD2. J gave up 4 bases and V 6 bases, and 6 bases lay outside the gene matches. CDR3 length: 13 residues. Germline V gives CDR1 SQVTM, CDR2 ANQGSEA. The CDR3, as DNA: TGCAGCGTCGCACTAGCGGGGTTTTACGAGCAGTACTTC. Encoded protein: CSVALAGFYEQYF.

A few counts support this clone. The chain carries TRBV19 and TRBJ1-5; 9 nucleotides agree with TRBD1. V shed 6 bases, J shed 6 bases, and the junction held 9 bases outside the gene matches. The germline V gene has CDR1 LNHDA and CDR2 SQIVND (reference sequence). The CDR3 covers 15 residues. For the CDR3, the DNA is TGTGCCAGTAGCGCTACAGGGGGCGCGGGTCAGCCCCAGCATTTT. Protein sequence: CASSATGGAGQPQHF.

On this clone itself: A read error may produce the germline difference seen at one junction end. The V call is TRBV6-8, the J call TRBJ2-5, with D possibly TRBD1 on 5 matching bases. This CDR3 is built from 12 residues. From germline, CDR1 is MNHGY and CDR2 SAAAGT. The CDR3 protein is CAISRGAETQYF. DNA for the CDR3: TGTGCCATCAGTCGTGGGGCAGAGACCCAGTACTTC.

The chain uses TRBV6-8 and TRBJ2-7, with 7 positions matching TRBD1. Germline V lookup: CDR1 MNHGY, CDR2 SAAAGT. Trimming took 5 bases from V and 2 from J; bases not matched to a gene: 9. The CDR3 length is 15 residues. CDR3 nucleotide sequence: TGTGCCAGCAGTGCCAGGACAGGTCTTCCCTACGAGCAGTACTTC. Translation: CASSARTGLPYEQYF.

This sequence joins TRBV15 and TRBJ2-7, with 9 positions matching TRBD1. CDR3 length: 15 amino acids. The ends lost 5 bases at V and 6 bases at J; junction bases unmatched: 11. Germline CDR1 LNHNV, CDR2 YYDKDF (reference sequence). This CDR3 reads CATSLRDREASEQYF. CDR3 coding DNA: TGTGCCACCAGCCTTAGGGACAGGGAGGCTTCCGAGCAGTACTTC.

This rearrangement joins TRBV6-8 to TRBJ2-3; TRBD1 is a possible D gene (6 bases). CDR3 length: 14 residues. V was trimmed by 10 bases and J by 3 bases, leaving 17 bases between them. Germline V gene sequence: CDR1 MNHGY, CDR2 SAAAGT. As DNA, the CDR3 is TGTGCCATCTCCCCGGGACAAGATACAGATACGCAGTATTTT. Its translation is CAISPGQDTDTQYF.

J is TRBJ1-2 and V is TRBV11-3, with D maybe TRBD1 (5 bases). Trimming removed 4 bases from V and 4 bases from J, with 19 bases in between. Per germline, CDR1 SGHNT and CDR2 YENEEA. CDR3 length: 16 residues. The CDR3 sequence: CASSYLSPGLLYGYTF. CDR3 DNA: TGTGCCAGCAGCTACCTCTCCCCGGGACTACTCTATGGCTACACCTTC.

This clone was recorded a few times. The V call is TRBV19, the J call TRBJ1-5, with no clear D. V lost 3 bases and J lost 3, with 15 bases in between. The germline V gene has CDR1 LNHDA and CDR2 SQIVND (reference sequence). The CDR3 spans 16 residues. The chain's CDR3 is CASSMALQQYNQPQHF. The CDR3 bases are TGTGCCAGTAGTATGGCGTTACAGCAGTACAATCAGCCCCAGCATTTT.

The V gene is TRBV7-2, the J gene TRBJ1-2; maybe TRBD1 (6 bases). Trimming removed 3 bases from V and 8 bases from J, with 13 bases in between. The CDR3 runs to 13 residues. The germline V gene has CDR1 SGHTA and CDR2 FQGNSA. In DNA form, the CDR3 reads TGTGCCAGCAGCTTCACAGGGCCTCGGGGCTACACCTTC. It encodes CASSFTGPRGYTF.

This chain joins TRBV28 and TRBJ1-2, with no clear D. V was pared by 7 bases and J by 0 bases, with 12 bases between. This CDR3 comprises 14 residues. Germline V gives CDR1 MDHEN, CDR2 SYDVKM. The CDR3 nucleotides are TGTGCCAGCAACCCGAGACGAGCTAACTATGGCTACACCTTC. Its protein is CASNPRRANYGYTF.

The chain recombines TRBV6-8 with TRBJ1-4; 7 nucleotides agree with TRBD1. The length of the CDR3 is 16 residues. In germline, CDR1 is MNHGY, CDR2 SAAAGT. V gave up 5 bases and J gave up 7 bases; unmatched junction bases: 13. CDR3 loop: CASSTEARGRSEKLFF. DNA of the CDR3: TGTGCCAGCAGTACAGAAGCGAGGGGGCGTAGTGAAAAACTGTTTTTT.

The chain links TRBV15 to TRBJ1-4, with D perhaps matching TRBD1 (6 bases). The CDR3 totals 14 residues. Germline lookup yields CDR1 LNHNV and CDR2 YYDKDF (reference sequence). Trimming pared 6 bases from V and 3 bases from J, leaving 11 bases between. CDR3 sequence (DNA): TGTGCCACCAGGATGGGGGCACCTAATGAAAAACTGTTTTTT. Translating gives CATRMGAPNEKLFF.

The chain joins TRBV6-8 to TRBJ1-2; no clear D gene. V dropped 4 bases and J dropped 7 bases, with 13 bases sitting between them. Looked up from germline, CDR1 is MNHGY and CDR2 is SAAAGT. CDR3 size: 13 residues. CDR3 in DNA: TGTGCCAGCAGTTTACGGCGGTACGGTGGCTACACCTTC. This gives the protein CASSLRRYGGYTF.

This clone was detected once. The chain uses TRBV28 and TRBJ2-7, with 11 bases identical to TRBD1. Germline lookup yields CDR1 MDHEN and CDR2 SYDVKM. Trimming at V came to 6 bases and at J to 3 bases, leaving 4 bases not matched to a gene. This CDR3 spans 14 amino acids. The CDR3 sequence: CASRGTGGFYEQYF. The DNA for the CDR3 is TGTGCCAGCAGGGGGACAGGGGGTTTCTACGAGCAGTACTTC. Together with reference TRBV28 and TRBJ2-7, the CDR3 gives the full variable domain: DVKVTQSSRYLVKRTGEKVFLECVQDMDHENMFWYRQDPGLGLRLIYFSYDVKMKEKGDIPEGYSVSREKKERFSLILESASTNQTSMYLCASRGTGGFYEQYFGPGTRLTVT.

This chain uses TRBV10-2 with TRBJ1-2; 8 bases align to TRBD1. The V gene's germline CDR1 is WSHSY and CDR2 SAAADI. Unmatched junction bases numbered 4, after V lost 2 bases and J lost 8 bases. The CDR3 sequence is 13 residues long. This CDR3 is CASSEGQGAGYTF. The CDR3, as DNA: TGCGCCAGCAGTGAGGGACAGGGTGCAGGCTACACCTTC.

This clone was found a few times. This sequence joins TRBV11-3 and TRBJ1-2, with D possibly being TRBD1 (6 bases). Germline V CDR1 and CDR2: SGHNT, YENEEA. Trimming shortened V by 3 bases and J by 7 bases, and 18 bases separated the two germline ends. The CDR3 runs 15 residues. The CDR3: CASSLTRQEAGGYTF. CDR3 DNA sequence: TGTGCCAGCAGCTTGACTCGACAGGAGGCAGGTGGCTACACCTTC.

The V and J genes are TRBV23-1 and TRBJ1-2; no definite D call. TRBV23-1 is placed among ORFs of uncertain function. V was trimmed by 6 bases and J by 2 bases, leaving 16 bases between them. The CDR3 is 15 residues long. The CDR3 loop is CASSQDTQLNYGYTF. The CDR3 nucleotides read TGCGCCAGCAGCCAAGATACGCAGTTAAACTATGGCTACACCTTC.

The chain employs TRBV18 and TRBJ1-1; no clear D. CDR3 length equals 15 residues. The germline CDR1 and CDR2 sequences are KGHSH and LQKENI. V was cut by 3 bases and J by 2 bases, with 13 bases left in between. The CDR3 region is CASSPVDLANTEAFF. Written as DNA, the CDR3 is TGTGCCAGCTCACCCGTGGACTTAGCCAACACTGAAGCTTTCTTT.